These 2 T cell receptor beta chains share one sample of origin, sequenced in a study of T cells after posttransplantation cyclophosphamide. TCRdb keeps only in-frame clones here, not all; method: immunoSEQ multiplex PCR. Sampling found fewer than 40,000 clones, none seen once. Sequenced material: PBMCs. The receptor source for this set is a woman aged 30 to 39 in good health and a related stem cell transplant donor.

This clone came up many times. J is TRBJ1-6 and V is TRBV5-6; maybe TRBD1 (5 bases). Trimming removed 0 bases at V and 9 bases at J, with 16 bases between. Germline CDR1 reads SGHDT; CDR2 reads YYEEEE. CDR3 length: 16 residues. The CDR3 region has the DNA TGTGCCAGCAGCTTGGCCGGGAGGGGTGGAAGTTCACCCCTCCACTTT. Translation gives CASSLAGRGGSSPLHF.

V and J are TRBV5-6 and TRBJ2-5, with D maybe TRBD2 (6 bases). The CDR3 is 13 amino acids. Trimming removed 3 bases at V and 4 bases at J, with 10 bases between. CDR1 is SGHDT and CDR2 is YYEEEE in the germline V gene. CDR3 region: CASSSGRRETQYF. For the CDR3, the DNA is TGTGCCAGCAGCTCAGGGAGGAGAGAGACCCAGTACTTC.